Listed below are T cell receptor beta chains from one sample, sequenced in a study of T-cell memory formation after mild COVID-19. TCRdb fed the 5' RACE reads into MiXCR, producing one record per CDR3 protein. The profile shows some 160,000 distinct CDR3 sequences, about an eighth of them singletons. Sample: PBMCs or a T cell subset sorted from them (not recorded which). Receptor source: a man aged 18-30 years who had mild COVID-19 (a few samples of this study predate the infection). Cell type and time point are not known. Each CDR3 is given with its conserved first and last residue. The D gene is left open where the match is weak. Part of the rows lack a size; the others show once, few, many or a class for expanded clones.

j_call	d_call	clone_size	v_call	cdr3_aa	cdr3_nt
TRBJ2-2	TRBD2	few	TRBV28	CASSLGLANTGELFF	TGTGCCAGCAGTTTGGGACTAGCGAACACCGGGGAGCTGTTTTTT
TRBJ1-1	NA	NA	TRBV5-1	CASSLEAGSEAFF	TGCGCCAGCAGCCTCGAGGCCGGTTCCGAAGCTTTCTTT
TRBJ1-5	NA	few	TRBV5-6	CASSLRAGWGNQPQHF	TGTGCCAGCAGCTTGAGGGCAGGGTGGGGCAATCAGCCCCAGCATTTT
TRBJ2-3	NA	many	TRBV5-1	CASSRTTDTQYF	TGCGCCAGCAGCCGGACAACAGATACGCAGTATTTT
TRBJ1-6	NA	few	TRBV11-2	CASSLAKGPPNSPLHF	TGTGCCAGCAGCTTAGCAAAGGGTCCTCCTAATTCACCCCTCCACTTT
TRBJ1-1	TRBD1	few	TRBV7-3	CASSEGARTEAFF	TGTGCCAGCAGCGAGGGGGCGAGAACTGAAGCTTTCTTT
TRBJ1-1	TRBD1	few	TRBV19	CASSSDRGPGDTEAFF	TGTGCCAGTAGTTCAGACAGGGGGCCAGGAGATACTGAAGCTTTCTTT
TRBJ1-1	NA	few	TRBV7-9	CASSLASGEAFF	TGTGCCAGCAGCTTAGCTTCAGGGGAAGCTTTCTTT
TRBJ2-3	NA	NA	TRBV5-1	CASSLGVGATWEDTQYF	TGCGCCAGCAGCTTGGGAGTGGGGGCGACTTGGGAAGATACGCAGTATTTT
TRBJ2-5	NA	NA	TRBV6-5	CASSRSPQETQYF	TGTGCCAGCAGCCGGTCGCCCCAAGAGACCCAGTACTTC
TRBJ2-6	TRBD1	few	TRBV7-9	CASSPLGQPPGANVLTF	TGTGCCAGCAGCCCCCTGGGACAGCCCCCTGGGGCCAACGTCCTGACTTTC
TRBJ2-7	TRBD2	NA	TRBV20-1	CSARTSGGSVGQYF	TGCAGTGCTAGAACTAGCGGGGGATCTGTTGGGCAGTACTTC
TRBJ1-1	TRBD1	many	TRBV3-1	CASSARDRGRAGGFGTEAFF	TGTGCCAGCAGCGCCCGGGACAGGGGGCGAGCGGGGGGTTTTGGGACTGAAGCTTTCTTT
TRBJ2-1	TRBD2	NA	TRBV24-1	CATSALAGGSEQFF	TGTGCCACCAGCGCGCTAGCGGGGGGTAGTGAGCAGTTCTTC
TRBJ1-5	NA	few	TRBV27	CASSFSGEVQPQHF	TGTGCCAGCAGTTTTTCAGGGGAGGTACAGCCCCAGCATTTT
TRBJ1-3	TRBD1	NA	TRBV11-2	CASSLRQGANTIYF	TGTGCCAGCAGCTTAAGACAGGGGGCAAACACCATATATTTT
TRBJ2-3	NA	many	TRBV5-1	CASSLGTVFTDTQYF	TGCGCCAGCAGCTTGGGGACAGTCTTCACAGATACGCAGTATTTT